The rows below give T cell receptor beta chains drawn from one sample of a study of beta chain features in type 1 diabetes. Libraries were prepared by immunoSEQ multiplex PCR; TCRdb keeps only in-frame clonotypes and omits some of them. The sample includes around 650,000 clones, roughly 12% seen only once; the top ten take around 0.12%. The material sequenced was naive CD4+ T cells from blood. The receptors derive from a man aged 30-40 years with type 1 diabetes. Both conserved end residues are part of each CDR3. A D gene is named only where the DNA matches it firmly. Not all rows give a size; the values are once, few, many and, for expanded clones, a class.

J gene,clone size,V gene,D gene,CDR3 DNA,CDR3 protein
TRBJ1-1,NA,TRBV5-1,NA,TGCGCCAGCAGCTGGGGTACTGGGGCTATGGACACTGAAGCTTTCTTT,CASSWGTGAMDTEAFF
TRBJ2-7,few,TRBV11-2,NA,TGTGCCAGCAGCTTAGACAGGGTTGGCTACGAGCAGTACTTC,CASSLDRVGYEQYF
TRBJ1-4,few,TRBV9,NA,TGTGCCAGCAGCCCCCGTGAAGGGGCGGTTTACGAAAAACTGTTTTTT,CASSPREGAVYEKLFF
TRBJ2-6,few,TRBV5-1,NA,TGCGCCAGCAGCTTGGCACTCCACTCTGGGGCCAACGTCCTGACTTTC,CASSLALHSGANVLTF
TRBJ2-3,NA,TRBV19,NA,TGTGCCAGTAGTTCGGCATACACAGATACGCAGTATTTT,CASSSAYTDTQYF
TRBJ1-6,few,TRBV9,NA,TGTGCCAGCAGCGTAGCTCGAGGGTACGTGGCACCCCTCCACTTT,CASSVARGYVAPLHF
TRBJ2-5,few,TRBV4-2,NA,TGTGCCAGCAGCCAAGTGAACAGGAAAGAGACCCAGTACTTC,CASSQVNRKETQYF
TRBJ2-2,NA,TRBV6-5,NA,TGTGCCAGCAGTTACGGGGGGGCGAACGTTGCCCGGGAGCTGTTTTTT,CASSYGGANVARELFF
TRBJ2-3,NA,TRBV27,TRBD1,TGTGCCAGCAGTTTATGGTCTCGAATGGGACAGGGGGCAGATACGCAGTATTTT,CASSLWSRMGQGADTQYF
TRBJ2-3,once,TRBV19,NA,TGTGCCAGTAGTTATGAGTACGGGATTTCGGCAGATACGCAGTATTTT,CASSYEYGISADTQYF
TRBJ1-1,NA,TRBV5-4,TRBD1,TGTGCCAGCAGCCGCCGGACAGGGGCTGGGCAACCTGAAGCTTTCTTT,CASSRRTGAGQPEAFF
TRBJ1-6,NA,TRBV28,NA,TGTGCCAGCAGTCGATCGATAGGTTCACCCCTCCACTTT,CASSRSIGSPLHF
TRBJ2-3,NA,TRBV2,NA,TGTGCCAGCACCAAGGATGGGCGGGTCCCTAGCACAGATACGCAGTATTTT,CASTKDGRVPSTDTQYF
TRBJ2-1,NA,TRBV6-6,NA,TGTGCCAGCAGCCGAGGGGGTCGCACAGATGAGCAGTTCTTC,CASSRGGRTDEQFF
TRBJ2-7,NA,TRBV6-1,TRBD1,TGTGCCAGCAGTGAAGGGACAGGGGGCTTAAGTTCGTACGAGCAGTACTTC,CASSEGTGGLSSYEQYF
TRBJ2-3,few,TRBV7-3,TRBD2,TGTGCCAGCAGCTTAAAGCTAGCGGATACCACAGATACGCAGTATTTT,CASSLKLADTTDTQYF
TRBJ1-1,few,TRBV29-1,NA,TGCAGCGTTGGGGTACAGGGTAGGTCGAACACTGAAGCTTTCTTT,CSVGVQGRSNTEAFF
TRBJ2-3,NA,TRBV5-1,NA,TGCGCCAGCAGCACAGAGGAAGATACGCAGTATTTT,CASSTEEDTQYF
TRBJ2-7,NA,TRBV18,NA,TGTGCCAGCTCAAAGAGGGGCGAGCAGTACTTC,CASSKRGEQYF
TRBJ2-1,few,TRBV12-5,NA,TGTGCTAGTGGTTTGACAGGGTACAATGAGCAGTTCTTC,CASGLTGYNEQFF
TRBJ2-7,few,TRBV28,NA,TGTGCCAGCAGTTTAGACACCCAATTGAAGCAGTACTTC,CASSLDTQLKQYF
TRBJ2-7,NA,TRBV28,NA,TGTGCCAGCAGCCCCGCCAGAGGGGATCGCGAGCAGTACTTC,CASSPARGDREQYF
TRBJ1-1,NA,TRBV7-9,TRBD1,TGTGCCAGCAGGAAACAGGGGCGCCGGGCCACTGAAGCTTTCTTT,CASRKQGRRATEAFF
TRBJ2-5,NA,TRBV11-3,TRBD2,TGTGCCAGCAGCTTATATCCGACTAGCGGGGCTCATCACCAAGAGACCCAGTACTTC,CASSLYPTSGAHHQETQYF
TRBJ2-7,few,TRBV4-3,NA,TGCGCCAGCAGCCAAGATCCTACTAGCTCCTACGAGCAGTACTTC,CASSQDPTSSYEQYF
TRBJ1-2,NA,TRBV7-2,NA,TGTGCCAGCAGCCCAGGTGGGGGTGGCTACACCTTC,CASSPGGGGYTF
TRBJ1-2,NA,TRBV19,NA,TGTGCCAGTAGTGCCCGGGACGGGTGGAACTATGGCTACACCTTC,CASSARDGWNYGYTF
TRBJ2-7,few,TRBV18,NA,TGTGCCAGCTCCCCCGCCCCGGGATACGAGCAGTACTTC,CASSPAPGYEQYF
TRBJ1-1,NA,TRBV6-5,NA,TGTGCCAGCAGTGAGGGAGTGAACACTGAAGCTTTCTTT,CASSEGVNTEAFF
TRBJ2-6,NA,TRBV7-9,NA,TGTGCCAGCAGCTTAGCTTTACGCTCTGGGGCCAACGTCCTGACTTTC,CASSLALRSGANVLTF
TRBJ1-4,few,TRBV5-4,TRBD1,TGTGCCAGCAGTTCCGGACAGGGGACTAATGAAAAACTGTTTTTT,CASSSGQGTNEKLFF
TRBJ1-1,NA,TRBV5-1,TRBD1,TGCGCCAGCAGCCCCTCAGGGGGCTGGGGAGGGGACACTGAAGCTTTCTTT,CASSPSGGWGGDTEAFF
TRBJ1-5,few,TRBV7-2,NA,TGTGCCAGCAGCGTAAACCCCCTAACTGGGGGCAATCAGCCCCAGCATTTT,CASSVNPLTGGNQPQHF
TRBJ1-2,NA,TRBV25-1,NA,TGTGCCAGCAGTGACCCAGGGCAGTTCTATGGCTACACCTTC,CASSDPGQFYGYTF
TRBJ2-3,few,TRBV7-9,TRBD1,TGTGCCAGCAGCCCCGACAGGGACCTCACAGATACGCAGTATTTT,CASSPDRDLTDTQYF
TRBJ2-5,NA,TRBV11-2,NA,TGTGCCAGCAGCTCAAATCTTGGGACTGAAGAGACCCAGTACTTC,CASSSNLGTEETQYF
TRBJ1-5,NA,TRBV29-1,NA,TGCAGCGTTCAAGCCCCAAATCAGCCCCAGCATTTT,CSVQAPNQPQHF
TRBJ1-6,NA,TRBV9,TRBD1,TGTGCCAGCAGCGTAGCGCCGGGACAGGGGTGGATGGATTCACCCCTCCACTTT,CASSVAPGQGWMDSPLHF
TRBJ2-6,few,TRBV4-3,NA,TGCGCCAGCAGCCGAAAACCCCCCGGGCCTGGGGCCAACGTCCTGACTTTC,CASSRKPPGPGANVLTF
TRBJ2-2,NA,TRBV4-3,NA,TGCGCCAGCAGCCTTTCGGGGAACACCGGGGAGCTGTTTTTT,CASSLSGNTGELFF